The 4 T cell receptor beta chains in this list originate from one sample, sequenced in a study of blood T cells in healthy people across ages. Alongside a J-beta primer mix, a sample-barcoded 5' primer served in a second PCR lasting about 6 to 12 cycles. TCRdb recomputed calls from the 5' RACE reads with MiXCR, one row per CDR3 protein. The sample holds roughly 800,000 distinct CDR3 sequences, approximately 25% seen once. These same data were also listed under a study on T cells of mothers and their children.

Sequences were obtained from blood. These receptors were collected from a boy aged 10-17 years in good health.

This rearrangement joins TRBV28 to TRBJ2-7; 16 bases are a match to TRBD2. This CDR3 comprises 17 residues. With 6 bases clipped from V and 4 bases from J, the junction kept 9 bases outside the gene matches. Germline values: CDR1 MDHEN, CDR2 SYDVKM. CDR3 region: CASSLPPGLAGGYEQYF. CDR3 sequence (DNA): TGTGCCAGCAGCCTTCCCCCGGGACTAGCGGGAGGGTACGAGCAGTACTTC.

This clonotype was counted a few times. The CDR3 nucleotides read TGTGCCAGCAGGCCCCCGGAGCTTGGCACTGAAGCTTTCTTT. Residues: CASRPPELGTEAFF. The chain employs TRBV12-3 or TRBV12-4 and TRBJ1-1; D is unresolved. With 6 bases removed from V and 4 bases from J, the gap between germline ends came to 15 bases. There are 14 residues in the CDR3.

The V call is TRBV6-6, the J call TRBJ1-4, with D unclear. CDR1 and CDR2 from the germline V gene are MNHNY and SVGAGI (reference sequence). The CDR3 covers 12 residues. V dropped 8 bases and J dropped 0 bases, with 4 bases sitting between them. CDR3 loop: CASATTNEKLFF. CDR3 DNA: TGTGCCAGCGCCACAACTAATGAAAAACTGTTTTTT.

This chain links TRBV4-1 with TRBJ2-5; 9 bases align to TRBD1. CDR3 size: 15 residues. Germline lookup yields CDR1 MGHRA and CDR2 YSYEKL. Germline trimming cut 2 bases from V and 1 base from J; bases unmatched to any gene: 2. This chain's CDR3 is CASSQSGQGQETQYF. CDR3 DNA: TGCGCCAGCAGCCAATCGGGACAGGGCCAAGAGACCCAGTACTTC.